There are a few counts of the clone carrying this T cell receptor (beta chain). The antigen is undetermined. This sample was taken from a study of early T cells in non-severe SARS-CoV-2 infection. Study summary: Unsorted whole blood bulk RNA was sequenced, with unpaired chains.

Broader study findings: Matching against VDJdb likely underestimated virus-specific expansions, favoring anti-spike CD8.

Attachment of unique molecular identifiers to individual cDNA molecules was performed. In TCRdb, the 5' RACE reads were re-called with MiXCR into one record per CDR3 protein. The data show some 76,000 distinct CDR3 sequences, approximately 13% seen once. This sequence originates from an adult who was a healthcare worker with PCR-confirmed SARS-CoV-2 infection or an uninfected control (not recorded which). Sequencing was carried out using whole blood.

The CDR3 protein is CASSNTDGSYEQYF. The CDR3 DNA sequence: TGTGCCAGCAGTAACACGGACGGATCCTACGAGCAGTACTTC. V is TRBV6-5 and J is TRBJ2-7; D is ambiguous. The CDR3 sequence is 14 residues long. Germline V gene sequence: CDR1 MNHEY, CDR2 SVGAGI. V gave up 5 bases and J gave up 1 base, with 12 bases separating them.